The clone carrying this T cell receptor (beta chain) appeared a few times. Trimming pared 0 bases from V and 7 bases from J, leaving 13 bases between. The CDR3 covers 14 residues. In germline, CDR1 is MNHEY, CDR2 SVGAGI. These data are taken from a study of cytomegalovirus exposure and HLA in healthy donors. Amplification used 60 Vbeta primers and 13 Jbeta primers. Libraries were prepared by immunoSEQ multiplex PCR; TCRdb keeps only in-frame clonotypes and omits some of them. The sample has around 160,000 clones, approximately 78% seen once. The sequenced material came from PBMCs. This TCR came from a male donor in good health and CMV-seronegative. The genes are TRBV6-5 and TRBJ2-7; D may be TRBD2 (5 bases). The CDR3 nucleotides are TGTGCCAGCAGTTACTCTCTAGCCTCGCGGGAGCAGTACTTC. Encoded protein: CASSYSLASREQYF.